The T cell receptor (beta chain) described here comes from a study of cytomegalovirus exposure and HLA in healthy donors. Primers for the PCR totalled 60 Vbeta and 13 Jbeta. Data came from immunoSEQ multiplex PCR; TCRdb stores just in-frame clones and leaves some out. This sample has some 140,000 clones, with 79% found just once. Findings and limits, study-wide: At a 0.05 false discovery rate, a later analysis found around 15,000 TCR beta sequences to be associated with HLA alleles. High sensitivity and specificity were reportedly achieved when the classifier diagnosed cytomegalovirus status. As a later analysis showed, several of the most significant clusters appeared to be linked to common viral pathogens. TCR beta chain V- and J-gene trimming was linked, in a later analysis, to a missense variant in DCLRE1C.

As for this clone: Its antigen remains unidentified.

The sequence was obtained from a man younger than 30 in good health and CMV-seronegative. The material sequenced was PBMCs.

CDR3 loop: CASSPSIRGGLQETQYF. The CDR3 nucleotides are TGTGCCAGCTCACCGTCGATCCGGGGGGGGTTACAAGAGACCCAGTACTTC. This chain uses TRBV18 with TRBJ2-5; 8 bases are a match to TRBD2. CDR1 is KGHSH, CDR2 LQKENI, per germline. This CDR3 spans 17 amino acids. V lost 3 bases, J lost 2 bases, and 11 bases stayed unmatched.